This section outlines one T cell receptor beta chain sequence together with its context. This clone was detected a few times. Which antigen it targets is not known. Base quality data are lacking; no much larger clone is found one base away. The data originate from a study of cytomegalovirus exposure and HLA in healthy donors (TCRdb year 2017). For the study in its entirety: An earlier analysis of 587 of the donors reported around 280 Gb of sequence data and 117 million unique TCR beta sequences obtained from about 179 million T cells. In a later analysis, previously published TCR beta repertoires from roughly 710 donors were re-analyzed and high-resolution HLA genotyping was added so that TCR occurrence patterns could be studied. The aim of the study was to test whether cataloging public T cell receptors could identify signatures of past pathogen exposure. To decide whether each TCR beta V gene segment behaved as functional or pseudogenic, an earlier analysis of fewer than 750 of the donors relied on high-throughput TCR beta sequencing. Among 300 to 500 genotyped donors of the cohort, an average of roughly 230,000 unique TCR beta nucleotide sequences was sequenced per donor, of which about 19% were non-productive. The number of typed donors differed by locus: about 629-630 for A, B, C, DRB1 and DQB1; 500 to 550 for DQA1; 606 for DPA1; and some 450 for DPB1. Rather than drawing on any new phenotypic data, the later analysis identified candidate immune exposures from TCR beta sequences and the way those sequences occurred across donors. An early release that covered about 600 HLA-typed donors contained 250 to 350 gigabases of sequencing data and about 93 million unique TCR sequences. HLA typing included class I and class II loci at four-digit resolution. Of the roughly 400 genotyped donors, approximately 80% fell in the genetic ancestry cluster associated with self-reported Caucasian donors. All discovery cohort repertoires had been generated on a single sequencing platform. Because of strong linkage in the cohort, roughly five DR-DQ haplotypes were treated as single units for association and clustering. Along with the approximately 700-subject first cohort, a separate validation cohort of over a hundred different subjects was used. Donor age, sex, ethnicity and CMV serostatus were compiled together with the repertoire data. A later genetic analysis took genome-wide SNP genotypes for about 65% of the 666 donors and used that subset as a discovery cohort. The study used immunosequencing to profile the T cell repertoires of approximately 640 subjects and linked those repertoires to cytomegalovirus serostatus. To predict cytomegalovirus infection status, the study brought together high-throughput TCR immunosequencing, statistical association of individual TCRs with disease status, and machine learning. The full study reports these points: When HLA alleles, especially DR and DQ, strongly co-occurred, TCR associations were difficult to assign to individual alleles. Because some donors lacked HLA typing at each locus, the association tests relied only on the typed subset. The only immune exposure information available for the cohort was CMV serostatus. It was suggested by the authors that the approach could potentially be generalized to other disease states and immunological phenotypes. A later genetic analysis associated a missense DCLRE1C variant with V-gene and J-gene trimming of TCR beta chains, and an independent cohort replicated the association. In the study, 150 to 200 TCR beta chains were listed as associated with cytomegalovirus. A later analysis found that HLA-associated TCR beta chains were more clonally expanded and had lower generation probabilities than equally common non-associated chains. About 15 rarely observed V segments, including chromosome 9 orphons, were excluded from the earlier analysis of almost 600 of the donors because counts were too low. In a later analysis, several top co-occurrence clusters were reported to appear linked to parvovirus B19, influenza, CMV and Epstein-Barr virus. Correlated functional status among segregating V segments might reflect linkage disequilibrium, but an unknown experimental factor could not be ruled out. A later analysis found that TCR association rates varied across HLA loci, with DRB1 alleles showing the most associated TCRs and HLA-C alleles the fewest. Only TCR beta chains were sequenced in this cohort, and the absence of alpha or paired-chain data limited detectable features. A later genetic analysis reported fewer N-insertions in productive TCRs among donors in an Asian-associated ancestry cluster than the roughly 620-donor mean. The classifier was reported to diagnose cytomegalovirus status with high specificity and sensitivity in both the original cohort and the validation cohort. Presence/absence analyses assumed roughly uniform sequencing depth across donors, an assumption that may not hold. In an earlier analysis of several hundred of the donors, most TCR beta V segments were observed in productive rearrangements about 87% or about 30% of the time, broadly matching IMGT annotations. A later analysis associated 16,951 TCR beta sequences with specific HLA alleles at a false discovery rate of 0.05. A later analysis found that most CMV-associated TCR beta chains appeared HLA-restricted, with HLA associations seemingly driven largely by CMV exposure. The sequencing pipeline was judged likely to have produced a cluster of highly shared sequence variants as a technical artifact. While some public TCRs were present in many individuals, most TCR sequences turned up only very rarely across donors. Three of the identified cytomegalovirus-associated TCR beta chains were confirmed in vitro to be specific for cytomegalovirus antigens. A further reported finding was that TCR beta sequences accurately predicted the HLA-A and HLA-B alleles for most subjects in the first cohort. Some IMGT-functional V segments, including TRBV6-2 and TRBV6-3, could not be told apart with the 87-base-pair reads, so those segments were excluded.

The cohort consisted of 650 to 700 healthy bone marrow donors. At the time of sampling, all cohort members were nominally healthy, though unrecorded immune exposures were likely present. The donor tested CMV seronegative and was one of the 352 seronegative cohort members. A peripheral blood sample was provided by each donor, and peripheral blood mononuclear cells were used for TCR beta sequencing. Genomic DNA extraction from the blood cell samples was performed with the Qiagen DNeasy Blood Extraction Kit. Trimmed from V: 4 bases; trimmed from J: 5 bases; junction bases lacking a gene match: 3. The germline V gene encodes CDR1 MNHEY and CDR2 SVGAGI. Spanning cysteine to phenylalanine, the CDR3 consists of 15 amino acids. Of all the DNA, just the CDR3 is kept, 45 bases in frame from base 1. Library preparation employed the immunoSEQ multiplex PCR assay. For the multiplex PCR, a mixture combining 60 forward primers for TCR Vbeta segments and 13 reverse primers for TCR Jbeta segments was used. The CDR3 region of rearranged TCR beta genes was amplified from genomic DNA with a multiplex PCR assay. Amplified TCR beta libraries were sequenced as 87-base-pair reads on the Illumina HiSeq System. For the original study's pipeline: A later analysis tallied around 80 million unique TCR beta chains across the 610 or so repertoires, and around 10 million of those chains were shared by two or more donors. To remove PCR and sequencing errors, raw reads were error-corrected and collapsed into unique sequences using a nearest-neighbor algorithm that merged closely related sequences. Alignment of CDR3 sequences to IMGT reference sequences was used to assign V, D and J gene segments. Each retained sequence needed at least a six-nucleotide match to both a V gene segment and a J gene segment. Rearrangements were called productive when the CDR3 lacked stop codons and stayed in frame with V and J; all others were non-productive. CDR3 was defined according to IMGT convention as the region running from the second conserved V-encoded cysteine to the conserved J-encoded phenylalanine. In an earlier analysis of more than 550 of the donors, sequences lacking an unambiguous match to a single V gene segment were excluded. In an earlier analysis of several hundred of the donors, V segments were called functional above 56.7% productive rearrangements and were called segregating when the between-donor standard deviation exceeded 5%. To diagnose cytomegalovirus status from the catalog of TCR beta chain sequences, a statistical classification framework was built. In a later analysis, TCR nucleotide sequences were compared against IMGT/GENE-DB human TR gene sequences so that V and J genes could be assigned. The TCRdist pipeline was used in a later analysis to assign CDR3 sequences and most-parsimonious VDJ recombination scenarios. In a later analysis, each TCR beta chain was defined by its CDR3 amino acid sequence together with its V-gene family, and reads lacking a unique V-gene family were excluded. In a later analysis, 450 to 600 highly shared, low-generation-probability nucleotide sequences were removed to address suspected cross-contamination and a sequencing artifact. In a later analysis, a clonal expansion index for each public chain was calculated from normalized within-repertoire ranks of inferred template counts. Generation probabilities in a later analysis came from a VDJ recombination model fitted to out-of-frame rearrangements, and those results were checked against IGoR. Hypergeometric tests were used in a later analysis to score TCR-TCR, TCR-HLA and TCR-CMV co-occurrence, with a repertoire-size bias correction applied to the TCR pairs. False discovery rates were estimated in a later analysis by permuting HLA or CMV assignments 20 times. In a later analysis, co-occurring TCRs were grouped using DBSCAN, and TCRdist sequence similarity was added for clustering within HLA-allele-positive subsets. Repertoires with fewer than 30,000 or more than 120,000 public chains, plus five repertoires with anomalous nucleotide sharing, were excluded from co-occurrence clustering. The immuneACCESS repertoire file appears here via TCRdb, limited to in-frame rearrangements. These files lack a portion of the clones; in checked studies, under half of the deficit traces to unresolved V genes, and the cause of the others is not known. Clone size and the V and J calls come from that table; the DNA yielded D and trimming. The sample table shows some 170,000 clones, and 80% are seen once. Roughly 1.2% of the sample lies in the top ten.

The sequencing input was PBMCs. This clonotype originated in a woman in her fifties or sixties in good health and CMV-seronegative. Here the chain combines TRBV6-5 and TRBJ2-1; 12 middle bases align to TRBD2. The DNA is as follows: TGTGCCAGCAGTTCCGGACTAGCGGGACACAATGAGCAGTTCTTC. Its protein is CASSSGLAGHNEQFF.